Listed below are T cell receptor beta chains from one sample, sequenced in a study of T cell clonotyping in hematopoietic cell transplantation. Only in-frame clones appear in the TCRdb table, and some are missing; sequencing was by immunoSEQ multiplex PCR. This table has about 45,000 clones, around 94% appearing once. Sequencing input: peripheral blood mononuclear cells. The receptors derive from a woman aged 50 to 60 in good health. Some clones in this sample may be carry-over from other donors' samples. CDR3s include the opening cysteine and the closing phenylalanine or tryptophan. A D gene is named only where the DNA matches it firmly. Only part of the rows carry a size: once, few, many, or a class if the clone is expanded.

>-|TRBJ2-3|TRBV4-3|-
TGCGCCAGCAGCCAAGTCGTGGCGGATACGCAGTATTTT
CASSQVVADTQYF
>-|TRBJ2-7|TRBV19|TRBD1
TGTGCCAGTAGCCCGACAGGGGCGTACGAGCAGTACTTC
CASSPTGAYEQYF
>-|TRBJ2-2|TRBV6-6|-
TGTGCCAGCAGTTACAGTCGGGCGGGCACCGGGGAGCTGTTTTTT
CASSYSRAGTGELFF
>-|TRBJ1-1|TRBV6-5|-
TGTGCCAGCAGTTACTCTACAGGCTATGAAGCTTTCTTT
CASSYSTGYEAFF
>-|TRBJ1-3|TRBV28|-
TGTGCCAGCAGTTTACAGGGAGGAAACACCATATATTTT
CASSLQGGNTIYF
>-|TRBJ2-2|TRBV19|TRBD2
TGTGCCAGTAGTATAGTTTCTTTTCAGCGGGGGGTAACCACCGGGGAGCTGTTTTTT
CASSIVSFQRGVTTGELFF
>-|TRBJ1-2|TRBV4-2|TRBD1
TGTGCCAGCAGCGTGGACAGGGGACTAAGCTATGGCTACACCTTC
CASSVDRGLSYGYTF
>-|TRBJ1-2|TRBV30|-
TGTGCCTGGAAACCCAGGGGTTTTGATGGCTACACCTTC
CAWKPRGFDGYTF
>-|TRBJ1-4|TRBV7-8|-
TGTGCCAGCAGCTTAGTGGAGGGATCACTGTTTTTT
CASSLVEGSLFF
>-|TRBJ1-1|TRBV9|-
TGTGCCAGCAGCCCCCATCCCACGGACAGAGAAGCTTTCTTT
CASSPHPTDREAFF
>-|TRBJ1-1|TRBV6-1|-
TGTGCCAGCAGACTAGGACGAGCGGCCACTGAAGCTTTCTTT
CASRLGRAATEAFF
>-|TRBJ1-1|TRBV10-1|TRBD1
TGCGCCAGCAGTGGGCTGGGACAGCGGAACACTGAAGCTTTCTTT
CASSGLGQRNTEAFF
>-|TRBJ2-5|TRBV7-2|-
TGTGCCAGCAGCTTAGCGGGGGGTACTCAAGAGACCCAGTACTTC
CASSLAGGTQETQYF
>-|TRBJ1-5|TRBV7-2|-
TGTGCCAGCAGCCAAGGGGGGGGGCCCCAGCATTTT
CASSQGGGPQHF
>-|TRBJ1-1|TRBV25-1|-
TGTGCCAGCAGTGGCCGGACAGTGAACACTGAAGCTTTCTTT
CASSGRTVNTEAFF
>-|TRBJ2-3|TRBV29-1|-
TGCGGGTGGGGGGCAAGCGGCAGCACAGATACGCAGTATTTT
CGWGASGSTDTQYF
>-|TRBJ1-2|TRBV4-2|TRBD1
TGTGCCAGCAGCCCCGCAGGGGGTTCGGATGGCTACACCTTC
CASSPAGGSDGYTF
>-|TRBJ2-3|TRBV19|-
TGTGCCAGTAGAAAGCTGTCGGACCCCACAGATACGCAGTATTTT
CASRKLSDPTDTQYF
>-|TRBJ1-2|TRBV5-1|-
TGCGCCAGCAGCGACCCGGGACAAGCGGCCGGCTACACCTTC
CASSDPGQAAGYTF
>-|TRBJ1-5|TRBV6-1|TRBD1
TGTGCCAGCAGTGGGGGACAGGGGAGGCAGCCCCAGCATTTT
CASSGGQGRQPQHF
>-|TRBJ1-2|TRBV6-5|-
TGTGCCAGCAGTTACAGCGATAACTATGGCTACACCTTC
CASSYSDNYGYTF
>-|TRBJ2-7|TRBV28|TRBD2
TGTGCCAGCAGTCCGCCTAGCGGGGGGGCCAGGGACGAGCAGTACTTC
CASSPPSGGARDEQYF
>-|TRBJ2-7|TRBV6-1|TRBD2
TGTGCCAGCAGTGTTAGCGGGGGGGCGGGAGAGCAGTACTTC
CASSVSGGAGEQYF
>-|TRBJ1-1|TRBV11-2|-
TGTGCCAGCAGCTTAATCTTCAGGGAATACCCTGAAGCTTTCTTT
CASSLIFREYPEAFF
>once|TRBJ2-7|TRBV2|-
TGTGCCAGCAACCTCAGGGTACCCTACGAGCAGTACTTC
CASNLRVPYEQYF
>-|TRBJ1-1|TRBV21-1|-
TGTGCCAGCAGGAGATGTCCATGGGACAGCCAAAGAGTAAACACTGAAGCTTTCTTT
CASRRCPWDSQRVNTEAFF
>-|TRBJ2-3|TRBV11-3|TRBD2
TGTGCCAGCAGCTTAGAAACGGGGGGGGAGGATACGCAGTATTTT
CASSLETGGEDTQYF
>-|TRBJ1-3|TRBV2|-
TGTGCCAGCAGTCTTCTCGGGTCTCCTGGAAACACCATATATTTT
CASSLLGSPGNTIYF
>-|TRBJ1-4|TRBV6-5|TRBD1
TGTGCCAGCAGTTACTCGACAGGGTTTAGTGAAAAACTGTTTTTT
CASSYSTGFSEKLFF
>-|TRBJ1-3|TRBV5-6|-
TGTGCCAGCACGTCCTACTCTGGAAACACCATATATTTT
CASTSYSGNTIYF
>-|TRBJ1-5|TRBV27|-
TGTGCCAGCAGTTTACAAAGCAATCAGCCCCAGCATTTT
CASSLQSNQPQHF
>-|TRBJ2-5|TRBV7-2|-
TGTGCCAGCAGCTTCGGGGGTCAGGGAGAGACCCAGTACTTC
CASSFGGQGETQYF
>-|TRBJ1-6|TRBV10-3|-
TGTGCCACAGCGACAGGCGAGCCTAATTCACCCCTCCACTTT
CATATGEPNSPLHF
>-|TRBJ1-1|TRBV11-2|-
TGTGCCAGCAGCCTTTATAACACGAACACTGAAGCTTTCTTT
CASSLYNTNTEAFF
>-|TRBJ2-7|TRBV30|TRBD1
TGTGCCTGGAGTGTAAGACCGACAGGGAGTCACTACGAGCAGTACTTC
CAWSVRPTGSHYEQYF
>-|TRBJ1-2|TRBV7-9|-
TGTGCCAGCAGCTTAGGACAGTACTATGGCTACACCTTC
CASSLGQYYGYTF
>-|TRBJ1-5|TRBV19|-
TGTGCCAGTACGCCGGGGAGCAATCAGCCCCAGCATTTT
CASTPGSNQPQHF
>-|TRBJ2-2|TRBV9|TRBD2
TGTGCCAGCAGCGCCCGGGGGGGAATAGACACCGGGGAGCTGTTTTTT
CASSARGGIDTGELFF
>-|TRBJ1-2|TRBV6-5|TRBD1
TGTGCCAGCAAGAGGACAGGGGTTGACTATGGCTACACCTTC
CASKRTGVDYGYTF
>-|TRBJ2-5|TRBV25-1|TRBD1
TGTGCCAGCAGTGGGGCGCAGGGGGTGACCCAGTACTTC
CASSGAQGVTQYF
>once|TRBJ1-1|TRBV7-3|-
TGTGCCAGCAGCTTAAGTGCAGGGAACACTGAAGCTTTCTTT
CASSLSAGNTEAFF
>-|TRBJ1-4|TRBV29-1|-
TGCAGCGTTGACCCAGGGGCTGGAAAACTGTTTTTT
CSVDPGAGKLFF
>-|TRBJ2-3|TRBV10-3|TRBD1
TGTGCCACCCTCATGGGGACAGGGATAACAGATACGCAGTATTTT
CATLMGTGITDTQYF
>-|TRBJ1-1|TRBV21-1|-
TGTGCCAGCAGCAAAGCTAGGGAGGACACTGAAGCTTTCTTT
CASSKAREDTEAFF
>once|TRBJ1-2|TRBV10-3|TRBD1
TGTGCCATCAGGGAAACAGGGGGCACACGTGGCTACACCTTC
CAIRETGGTRGYTF
>-|TRBJ2-3|TRBV11-2|-
TGTGCCAGCAGCTTAGTTTTAAGAGACGGGACAGATACGCAGTATTTT
CASSLVLRDGTDTQYF
>-|TRBJ2-5|TRBV5-1|TRBD1
TGCGCCAGCAGCTTGGGACAGGGACAAGAGACCCAGTACTTC
CASSLGQGQETQYF
>-|TRBJ1-1|TRBV19|-
TGTGCCAGTAGCCCCCGGGGAGGGTTGCTCTCTGAAGCTTTCTTT
CASSPRGGLLSEAFF
>-|TRBJ2-7|TRBV29-1|-
TGCAGCGCCAGAACAGACTCCTACGAGCAGTACTTC
CSARTDSYEQYF
>-|TRBJ1-2|TRBV29-1|-
TGCAGCGTTGAAGAGAGGGGCAGCGTCTACACCTTC
CSVEERGSVYTF
>-|TRBJ1-6|TRBV7-9|-
TGTGCCAGCAGCCCGGCAGGGAGAGATTCACCCCTCCACTTT
CASSPAGRDSPLHF
>-|TRBJ1-2|TRBV5-1|TRBD1
TGCGCCAGCAGCATAGGGACAGCTGGCTACACCTTC
CASSIGTAGYTF